This passage covers 10 T cell receptor beta chains from one sample sequenced in a study of T cell repertoires in cytomegalovirus infection. Their antigens are not known. Via MiXCR, TCRdb re-called the reads, giving one row per CDR3 protein. The sample has around 900,000 distinct CDR3 sequences, more than 25% seen once. The material was cultured CD8+ T cells from PBMCs, obtained from culture after CMV antigen stimulation. Receptors were obtained from a human donor in good health (CMV status not recorded). Some clones in this sample may be carry-over from other donors' samples.

The chain has TRBV12-3 or TRBV12-4 and TRBJ2-7; weak D call: TRBD2 (5 bases). This CDR3 is 17 amino acids long. The CDR3 nucleotides are TGTGCCAGCGGTTTCGTTGTAGAGGGAGTCCCCTCCTACGAGCAGTACGTC. As protein: CASGFVVEGVPSYEQYV.

The chain joins TRBV29-1 to TRBJ2-7; 7 nucleotides align to TRBD1. The length of the CDR3 is 14 residues. J gave up 3 bases and V 5 bases, and 10 bases lay outside the gene matches. Germline CDR1 SQVTM, CDR2 ANQGSEA. The CDR3 protein is CSVTGDRNLYEQYF. In DNA form, the CDR3 reads TGCAGCGTTACCGGGGACAGAAACCTCTACGAGCAGTACTTC.

This clonotype was recorded many times. The chain couples TRBV7-2 to TRBJ2-1; D is perhaps TRBD2 (6 bases). The CDR3 has 18 residues. V shed 2 bases and J shed 0 bases, with 17 bases lying between them. CDR1 SGHTA and CDR2 FQGNSA come from the germline V gene. The CDR3 sequence: CASSLYYRTTTSYNEQFF. The CDR3, as DNA: TGTGCCAGCAGCTTATATTACAGGACTACAACCTCCTACAATGAGCAGTTCTTC.

J is TRBJ2-2 and V is TRBV28, with D hard to call. CDR3 size: 14 residues. Germline CDR1 is MDHEN and CDR2 is SYDVKM. With 5 bases removed from V and 3 bases from J, the gap between germline ends came to 10 bases. The CDR3 region is CASSLQPDTGELFF. CDR3 in DNA: TGTGCCAGCAGTCTACAACCGGACACCGGGGAGCTGTTTTTT.

J is TRBJ2-1 and V is TRBV27; TRBD2 agrees at 11 bases. V lost 4 bases to trimming and J lost 4 bases; unmatched junction nucleotides: 9. Germline V lookup: CDR1 MNHEY, CDR2 SMNVEV (reference sequence). The CDR3 has 17 residues. The CDR3 bases are TGTGCCAGCAGTTCCTCAACGGGACTAGCGGATTACAATGAGCAGTTCTTC. This sequence encodes CASSSSTGLADYNEQFF.

V is TRBV7-6 and J is TRBJ1-1, with D possibly being TRBD1 (5 bases). With 1 base removed from V and 5 bases from J, the gap between germline ends came to 23 bases. This CDR3 contains 18 residues. The germline gives CDR1 SGHVS, CDR2 FNYEAQ. The CDR3: CASSLVSAFGRVGTEAFF. For the CDR3, the DNA is TGTGCCAGCAGCTTAGTAAGTGCATTCGGCAGGGTGGGTACTGAAGCTTTCTTT.

This clonotype has a count of ten or more. The chain is built from TRBV6-5 and TRBJ1-1; no definite D call. Germline CDR1 is MNHEY and CDR2 is SVGAGI. This CDR3 is 14 amino acids long. V shed 5 bases and J shed 1 base, with 11 bases lying between them. The CDR3 DNA reads TGTGCCAGCAGTCTCAGAAGTGGGAACACTGAAGCTTTCTTT. Its protein product is CASSLRSGNTEAFF.

This clonotype was seen many times. The V call is TRBV7-8, the J call TRBJ2-3, with D uncertain. V gave up 2 bases and J gave up 5 bases, with 11 bases separating them. The CDR3 sequence is 14 residues long. Germline CDR1 SGHVS, CDR2 FQNEAQ. This chain's CDR3 is CASSLWGLGDTQYF. Written as DNA, the CDR3 is TGTGCCAGCAGCTTATGGGGTCTCGGAGATACGCAGTATTTT.

This rearrangement joins TRBV6-6 to TRBJ2-7, with 8 positions matching TRBD1. CDR1 and CDR2 from the germline V gene are MNHNY and SVGAGI (reference sequence). CDR3 size: 14 residues. The V and J ends lost 2 bases and 0 bases, in that order; junction bases with no gene match: 0. CDR3 sequence: CASSYQGASYEQYF. As DNA, the CDR3 is TGTGCCAGCAGTTACCAGGGGGCCTCCTACGAGCAGTACTTC.

This clonotype was seen only a few times. This chain uses TRBV7-2 with TRBJ2-7; 8 nucleotides line up with TRBD1. There are 17 residues in the CDR3. Germline loops: CDR1 SGHTA, CDR2 FQGNSA. V trimming: 5 bases; J trimming: 3 bases; junction bases outside the gene matches: 15. Written as DNA, the CDR3 is TGTGCCAGCAGCCTCCGCTACCGGGACAGGCTGAGCTACGAGCAGTACTTC. Amino acid sequence: CASSLRYRDRLSYEQYF.